This TCR beta chain was sequenced for a study of T cell repertoires in cytomegalovirus infection. About the study: Newly reported HLA-C-restricted and thoroughly characterized HLA-B-restricted CMV epitopes were employed. Public TCR beta signature analysis indicated the presence of both CMV infection and matching HLA type. Regarding the study as a whole: The cumulative frequency of public TCR beta families identified carriers of CMV plus the relevant HLA. There were HLA-C-restricted CMV-specific TCR beta clonotypes dominating the ex vivo response.

About this clonotype itself: The antigen is not known.

Via MiXCR, TCRdb re-called the reads, giving one row per CDR3 protein. The sample yields 310,000 or so distinct CDR3 sequences, about 25% seen once. The receptor's source is a human donor in good health (CMV status not recorded). Some clones in this sample may be carry-over from other donors' samples. Sequences were derived from cultured PBMCs, sampled from culture after CMV antigen stimulation.

For the CDR3, the DNA is TGTGCCAGCAGTCCCGCCGGACAAATCATGGGCGGATATGGCTACACCTTC. This codes for CASSPAGQIMGGYGYTF. The V gene is TRBV6-2 or TRBV6-3, the J gene TRBJ1-2; D might be TRBD1 (5 bases). The germline V gene encodes CDR1 MNHEY and CDR2 SVGEGT. CDR3 length equals 17 residues. V lost 5 bases, J lost 5 bases, and 24 bases lay in between.